This T cell receptor beta chain was captured in a study of T cell responses to AZD1222 COVID-19 vaccine. Details on this clone: The antigen remains unidentified.

TCRdb's copy holds only in-frame clones and misses some; the assay was immunoSEQ multiplex PCR. The table includes some 150,000 clones, 92% detected once. Trimming stripped 4 bases from V and 4 bases from J, with 16 bases between. Germline V gives CDR1 SQVTM, CDR2 ANQGSEA. This CDR3 region has 14 residues. Study-wide results and limits: Just a handful of people given AZD1222 tested seropositive at baseline. When two AZD1222 doses had been given, Spike-specific TCR breadth and depth rose. The sample set comprised mostly white British donors with more females, and clonal diversity was possibly underestimated.

The sample here was peripheral blood, taken 28 days after the second AZD1222 dose. The chain links TRBV29-1 to TRBJ1-1, with D perhaps matching TRBD1 (5 bases). The sequence derives from an adult who received the AZD1222 COVID-19 vaccine. CDR3 in DNA: TGCAGCGTTGTCCGCTGGGGGGGTATCACTGAAGCTTTCTTT. This codes for CSVVRWGGITEAFF.